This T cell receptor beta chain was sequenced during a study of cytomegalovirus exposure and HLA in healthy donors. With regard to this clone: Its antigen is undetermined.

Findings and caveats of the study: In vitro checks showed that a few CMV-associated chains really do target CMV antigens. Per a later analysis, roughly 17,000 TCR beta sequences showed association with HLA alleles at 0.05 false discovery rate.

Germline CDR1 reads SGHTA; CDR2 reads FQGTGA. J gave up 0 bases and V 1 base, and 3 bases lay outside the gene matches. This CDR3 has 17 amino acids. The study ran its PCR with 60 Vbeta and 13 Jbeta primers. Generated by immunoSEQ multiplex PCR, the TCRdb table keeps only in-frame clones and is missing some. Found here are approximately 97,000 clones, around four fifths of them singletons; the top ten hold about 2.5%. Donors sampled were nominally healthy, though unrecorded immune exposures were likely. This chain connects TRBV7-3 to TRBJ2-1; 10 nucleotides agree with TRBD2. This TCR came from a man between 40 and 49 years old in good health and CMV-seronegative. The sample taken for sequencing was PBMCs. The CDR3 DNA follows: TGTGCCAGCAGCTTAAGAACTAGCGGGGTCTCCTACAATGAGCAGTTCTTC. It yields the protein CASSLRTSGVSYNEQFF.